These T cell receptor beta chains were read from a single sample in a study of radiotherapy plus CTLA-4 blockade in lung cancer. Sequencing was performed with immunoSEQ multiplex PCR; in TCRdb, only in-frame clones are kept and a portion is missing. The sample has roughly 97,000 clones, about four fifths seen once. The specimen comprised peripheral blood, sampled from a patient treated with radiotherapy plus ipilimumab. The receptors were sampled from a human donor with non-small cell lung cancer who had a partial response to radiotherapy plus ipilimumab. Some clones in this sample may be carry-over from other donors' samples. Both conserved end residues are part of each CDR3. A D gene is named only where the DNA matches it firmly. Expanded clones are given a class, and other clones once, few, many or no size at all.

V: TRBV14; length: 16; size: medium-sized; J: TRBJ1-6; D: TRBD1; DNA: TGTGCCAGCAGCCAAGATAACAGGGGCTATAATTCACCCCTCCACTTT; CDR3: CASSQDNRGYNSPLHF
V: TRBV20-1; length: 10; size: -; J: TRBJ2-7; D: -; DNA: TGCAGTGCTAGAGATGAGTCAGGGTACTTC; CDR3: CSARDESGYF
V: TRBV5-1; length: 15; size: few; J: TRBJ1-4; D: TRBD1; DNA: TGCGCCAGCAGCTGGAGGACAGGGGGCGATGAAAAACTGTTTTTT; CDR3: CASSWRTGGDEKLFF
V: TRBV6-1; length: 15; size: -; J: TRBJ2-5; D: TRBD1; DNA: TGTGCCAGCAGTGGTTCCAGGGGGCTAAGAGAGACCCAGTACTTC; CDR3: CASSGSRGLRETQYF
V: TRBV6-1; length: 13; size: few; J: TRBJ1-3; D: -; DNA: TGTGCCAGCAGTGAAAGGGGTGGAAACACCATATATTTT; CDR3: CASSERGGNTIYF
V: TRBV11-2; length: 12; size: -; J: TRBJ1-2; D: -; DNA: TGTGCCAGCAGTCAAGGCGGGGATGGCTACACCTTC; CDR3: CASSQGGDGYTF
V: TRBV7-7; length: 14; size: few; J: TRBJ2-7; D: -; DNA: TGTGCCAGCAGCTTAGCCGGACAGAGCTACGAGCAGTACTTC; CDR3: CASSLAGQSYEQYF
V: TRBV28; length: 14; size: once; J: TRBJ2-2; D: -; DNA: TGTGCCAGCAGTTTTATTCCGAACACCGGGGAGCTGTTTTTT; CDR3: CASSFIPNTGELFF
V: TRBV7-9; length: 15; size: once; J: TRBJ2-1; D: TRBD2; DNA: TGTGCCAGCACCTACGGGACTAGCGGGAGCTATGAGCAGTTCTTC; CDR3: CASTYGTSGSYEQFF
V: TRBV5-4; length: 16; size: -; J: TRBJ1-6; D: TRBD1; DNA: TGTGCCAGCAGCTTGCGACAGGGCTCCTATAATTCACCCCTCCACTTT; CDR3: CASSLRQGSYNSPLHF
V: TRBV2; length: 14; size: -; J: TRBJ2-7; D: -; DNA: TGTGCCAGCAGCGGCCCGGACACCACCTACGAGCAGTACTTC; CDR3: CASSGPDTTYEQYF
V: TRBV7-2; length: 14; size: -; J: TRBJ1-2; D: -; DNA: TGTGCCAGCAGCCCCCCGGGGGGAAACTATGGCTACACCTTC; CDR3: CASSPPGGNYGYTF
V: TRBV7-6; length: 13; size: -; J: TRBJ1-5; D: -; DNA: TGTGCCAGCAGCCCCGACTACAATCAGCCCCAGCATTTT; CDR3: CASSPDYNQPQHF
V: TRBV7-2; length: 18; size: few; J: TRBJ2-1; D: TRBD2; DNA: TGTGCCAGCAGCTTACAGAGCGGGGGGGTGGGTAGGGACAATGAGCAGTTCTTC; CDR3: CASSLQSGGVGRDNEQFF
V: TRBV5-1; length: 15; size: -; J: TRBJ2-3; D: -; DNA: TGCGCCAGCAGCTCCCAGTCGTCAAGCACAGATACGCAGTATTTT; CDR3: CASSSQSSSTDTQYF
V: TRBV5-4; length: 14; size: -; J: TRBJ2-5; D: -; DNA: TGTGCCAGCAGCTACTCGGCTTCCATACGGGAGCAGTACTTC; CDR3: CASSYSASIREQYF
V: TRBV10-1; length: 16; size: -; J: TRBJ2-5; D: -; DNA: TGCGCCAGCAGTGACCGAGGGAAGGGTTGGGAAGAGACCCAGTACTTC; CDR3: CASSDRGKGWEETQYF
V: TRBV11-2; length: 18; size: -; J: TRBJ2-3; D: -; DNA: TGTGCCAGCAGCCCGTTGGGTCCGGGAATCGCTGGCACAGATACGCAGTATTTT; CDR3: CASSPLGPGIAGTDTQYF
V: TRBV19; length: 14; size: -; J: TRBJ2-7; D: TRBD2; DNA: TGTGCCAGTGCCCCTAGCGGGGCTACCTACGAGCAGTACTTC; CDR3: CASAPSGATYEQYF
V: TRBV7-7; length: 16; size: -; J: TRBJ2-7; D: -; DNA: TGTGCCAGCAGCTTAGACCCTGAAACACAGCCCTACGAGCAGTACTTC; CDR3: CASSLDPETQPYEQYF
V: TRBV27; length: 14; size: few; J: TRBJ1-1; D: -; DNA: TGTGCCAGCAGTTTACGGGGGATGAACACTGAAGCTTTCTTT; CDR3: CASSLRGMNTEAFF
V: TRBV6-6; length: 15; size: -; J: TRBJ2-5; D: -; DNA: TGTGCCAGCAGTCCCACAGGGGGGGGAGGAGAGACCCAGTACTTC; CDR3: CASSPTGGGGETQYF
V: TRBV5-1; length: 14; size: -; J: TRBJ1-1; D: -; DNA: TGCGCCAGCAGCTTGGCTACGGGTAACACTGAAGCTTTCTTT; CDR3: CASSLATGNTEAFF
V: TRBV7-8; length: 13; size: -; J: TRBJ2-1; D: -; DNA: TGTGCCAGCAGCTCCTGGGGAGACGGTGAGCAGTTCTTC; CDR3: CASSSWGDGEQFF
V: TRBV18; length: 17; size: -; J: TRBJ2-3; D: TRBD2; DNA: TGTGCCAGCTCACCCTCACTAGCGGGAGCTGGCACAGATACGCAGTATTTT; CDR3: CASSPSLAGAGTDTQYF
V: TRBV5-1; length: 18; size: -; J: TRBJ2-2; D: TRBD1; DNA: TGCGCCAGCAGCTATTCCCGGGACAGGACCTCGAACACCGGGGAGCTGTTTTTT; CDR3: CASSYSRDRTSNTGELFF
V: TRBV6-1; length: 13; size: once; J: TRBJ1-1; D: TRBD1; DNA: TGTGCCAGCAGGATCGACAGGGTCGGCGTAGCTTTCTTT; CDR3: CASRIDRVGVAFF
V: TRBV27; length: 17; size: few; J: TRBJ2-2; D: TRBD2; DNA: TGTGCCAGCAGTTTACTGCGAGGGACTAGCGGAACCGGGGAGCTGTTTTTT; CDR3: CASSLLRGTSGTGELFF
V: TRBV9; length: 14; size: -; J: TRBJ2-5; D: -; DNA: TGTGCCAGCAGCCTAGATGGGGGCCGGGAGACCCAGTACTTC; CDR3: CASSLDGGRETQYF
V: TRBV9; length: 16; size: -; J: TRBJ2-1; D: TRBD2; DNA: TGTGCCAGCAGCCTACAACCGGGACTAGCAGTCAATGAGCAGTTCTTC; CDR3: CASSLQPGLAVNEQFF
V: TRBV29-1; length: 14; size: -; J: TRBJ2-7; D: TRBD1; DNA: TGCAGCGTTGAAATAGGGACAGGGGCCAACGAGCAGTACTTC; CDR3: CSVEIGTGANEQYF
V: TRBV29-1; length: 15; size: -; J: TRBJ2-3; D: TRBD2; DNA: TGCAGCGTTGGCCCTACTAGCGGGAGCACAGATACGCAGTATTTT; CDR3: CSVGPTSGSTDTQYF
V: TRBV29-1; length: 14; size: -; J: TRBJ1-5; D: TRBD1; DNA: TGCAGCGTAATCGGACAGGGTATGGGTCAGCCCCAGCATTTT; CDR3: CSVIGQGMGQPQHF
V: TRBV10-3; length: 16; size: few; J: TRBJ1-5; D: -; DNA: TGTGCCATCAGTCCTGGGGAGGGATATAGCAATCAGCCCCAGCATTTT; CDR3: CAISPGEGYSNQPQHF
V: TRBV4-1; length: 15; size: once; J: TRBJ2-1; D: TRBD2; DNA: TGCGCCAGCAGCCAAACTAGCGGAGGGAGCGATGAGCAGTTCTTC; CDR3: CASSQTSGGSDEQFF
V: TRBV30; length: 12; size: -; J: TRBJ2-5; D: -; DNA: TGTGCCTGGGGGGGGACTGCCGAGACCCAGTACTTC; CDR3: CAWGGTAETQYF
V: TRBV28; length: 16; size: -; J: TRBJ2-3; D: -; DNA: TGTGCCAGCCTTTCGGGTAGCAGGGGTTTCGCAGATACGCAGTATTTT; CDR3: CASLSGSRGFADTQYF
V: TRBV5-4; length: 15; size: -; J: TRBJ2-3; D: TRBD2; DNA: TGTGCCAGCAGCCACGATAGCGGGGGGGCAGATACGCAGTATTTT; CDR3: CASSHDSGGADTQYF
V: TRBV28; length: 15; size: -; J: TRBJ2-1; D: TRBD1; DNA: TGTGCCAGCAGCACGCTCGGGACAGGCTACAATGAGCAGTTCTTC; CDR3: CASSTLGTGYNEQFF
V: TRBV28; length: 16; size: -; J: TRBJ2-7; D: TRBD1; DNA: TGTGCCAGCAGCGGGTTTATAACAGGGGGAAAGTACGAGCAGTACTTC; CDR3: CASSGFITGGKYEQYF
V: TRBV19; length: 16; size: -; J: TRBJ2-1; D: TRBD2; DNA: TGTGCCAGTAGTATAGGACTAGCGGGAGGGCAAAATGAGCAGTTCTTC; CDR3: CASSIGLAGGQNEQFF
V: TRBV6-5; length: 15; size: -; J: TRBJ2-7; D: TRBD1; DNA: TGTGCCAGCAGTTGGGGGACAGGACCCGACTACGAGCAGTACTTC; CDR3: CASSWGTGPDYEQYF
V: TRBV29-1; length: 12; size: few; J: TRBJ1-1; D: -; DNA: TGCAGCGTCATACCGGGACAAGTTGAAGCTTTCTTT; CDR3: CSVIPGQVEAFF
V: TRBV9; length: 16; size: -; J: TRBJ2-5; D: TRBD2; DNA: TGTGCCAGCAGCCCGGGGGGGCTTCCATACCAAGAGACCCAGTACTTC; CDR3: CASSPGGLPYQETQYF
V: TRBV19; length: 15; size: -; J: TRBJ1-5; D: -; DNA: TGTGCCAGTAGTATCCGGGACAACGGCAATCAGCCCCAGCATTTT; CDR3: CASSIRDNGNQPQHF
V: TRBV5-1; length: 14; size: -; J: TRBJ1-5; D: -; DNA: TGCGCCAGCAGCTTGGGAGGGAGCAATCAGCCCCAGCATTTT; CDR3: CASSLGGSNQPQHF
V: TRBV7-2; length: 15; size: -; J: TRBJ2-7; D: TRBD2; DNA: TGTGCCAGCAGCGGGGTAGCTCGCGGGAGCTACGAGCAGTACTTC; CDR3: CASSGVARGSYEQYF
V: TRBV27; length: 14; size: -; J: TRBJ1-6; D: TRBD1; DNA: TGTGCCAGCAGTTTACGGCAGGGGGGTTCACCCCTCCACTTT; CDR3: CASSLRQGGSPLHF
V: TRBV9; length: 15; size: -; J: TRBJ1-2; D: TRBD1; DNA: TGTGCCAGCAGCTACCAGGACAGGCTGAACTATGGCTACACCTTC; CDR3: CASSYQDRLNYGYTF
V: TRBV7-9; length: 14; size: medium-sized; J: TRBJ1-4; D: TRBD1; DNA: TGTGCCAGCAGCCGAGCCGGGACAGGGGGCGACGAGATTTTT; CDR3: CASSRAGTGGDEIF
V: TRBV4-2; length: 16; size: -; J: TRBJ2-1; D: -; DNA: TGTGCCAGCAGCCAAGATGGCGGGACGAATTACAATGAGCAGTTCTTC; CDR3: CASSQDGGTNYNEQFF
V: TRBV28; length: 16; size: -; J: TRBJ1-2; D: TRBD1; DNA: TGTGCCAGCAGTTTGGGGTGGCCCCAGGGGGCTGGGGGCTACACCTTC; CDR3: CASSLGWPQGAGGYTF
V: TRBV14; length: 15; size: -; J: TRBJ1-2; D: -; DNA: TGTGCCAGCAGCCCAGTGCGACAGATCAGTTATGGCTACACCTTC; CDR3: CASSPVRQISYGYTF
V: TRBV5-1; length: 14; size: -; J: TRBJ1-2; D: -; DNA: TGCGCCAGCAGCTTGGGGACAGTTGGAGGTGGCTACACCTTC; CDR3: CASSLGTVGGGYTF
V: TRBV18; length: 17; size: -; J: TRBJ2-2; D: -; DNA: TGTGCCAGCTCCCGCAGACAGAAACAAACGAACACCGGGGAGCTGTTTTTT; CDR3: CASSRRQKQTNTGELFF